Shown below are 21 T cell receptor beta chains from a single sample sequenced in a study of early T cells in non-severe SARS-CoV-2 infection. TCRdb recomputed calls from the 5' RACE reads with MiXCR, one row per CDR3 protein. The table has 60,000 to 65,000 distinct CDR3 sequences, around 12% seen once. The sequencing input was whole blood. These receptors originate from an adult who was a healthcare worker with PCR-confirmed SARS-CoV-2 infection or an uninfected control (not recorded which).

The chain combines TRBV19 with TRBJ2-7; TRBD2 might be the D (6 bases). The CDR3 covers 13 residues. V dropped 9 bases and J dropped 0 bases, with 12 bases sitting between them. Looked up from germline, CDR1 is LNHDA and CDR2 is SQIVND (reference sequence). CDR3 bases: TGTGCCAGCTCCCGGGAGAACTCCTACGAGCAGTACTTC. Encoded protein: CASSRENSYEQYF. Filled out from reference TRBV19 and TRBJ2-7, the complete variable domain reads DGGITQSPKYLFRKEGQNVTLSCEQNLNHDAMYWYRQDPGQGLRLIYYSQIVNDFQKGDIAEGYSVSREKKESFPLTVTSAQKNPTAFYLCASSRENSYEQYFGPGTRLTVT.

The chain is built from TRBV20-1 and TRBJ2-7; 7 positions agree with TRBD2. The CDR3 extends over 14 amino acids. With 4 bases clipped from V and 0 bases from J, the junction kept 6 bases outside the gene matches. CDR1 DFQATT and CDR2 SNEGSKA come from the germline V gene (reference sequence). The CDR3 nucleotides are TGCAGTGCTAAGACTAGCTCAGCCTCCTACGAGCAGTACTTC. This encodes CSAKTSSASYEQYF.

In this sample, this clonotype turned up a few times. This chain joins TRBV29-1 and TRBJ1-2, with D unresolved. The CDR3 consists of 12 residues. Germline loops: CDR1 SQVTM, CDR2 ANQGSEA. Trimming left V 6 bases short and J 1 base short, with 9 bases between. CDR3 region: CSVSEINYGYTF. The CDR3 DNA sequence: TGCAGCGTATCAGAAATTAACTATGGCTACACCTTC.

This chain uses TRBV28 with TRBJ2-1; 9 bases agree with TRBD1. V gave up 6 bases and J gave up 7 bases; unmatched junction bases: 13. The CDR3 totals 16 residues. CDR1 and CDR2 (germline): MDHEN, SYDVKM. The CDR3 region has the DNA TGTGCCAGCAGCCTAGGTCCGGGACAGGGCAGTAATGAGCAGTTCTTC. As protein: CASSLGPGQGSNEQFF.

This clonotype was picked up a small number of times. V usage is TRBV12-3 or TRBV12-4 and J usage is TRBJ2-5; D may correspond to TRBD1 or TRBD2 (5 bases each). This CDR3 has 15 residues. V lost 3 bases and J lost 5, with 16 bases in between. DNA of the CDR3: TGTGCCAGCAGTTTCGGGGTCCAGGGTACGGAGACCCAGTACTTC. Protein: CASSFGVQGTETQYF.

Worth noting for this clonotype: A read error may account for a junction end that differs from germline. CDR3 coding DNA: TGCAGTGCTAGGCGGTACACTGAAGTTTTCTTT. Its protein product is CSARRYTEVFF. The chain recombines TRBV20-1 with TRBJ1-1; D remains unclear. The CDR3 contains 11 residues. Germline CDR1 is DFQATT and CDR2 is SNEGSKA (reference sequence).

The table lists this clonotype with many counts. This sequence joins TRBV11-2 and TRBJ2-3, with D perhaps matching TRBD2 (5 bases). V lost 4 bases to trimming and J lost 5 bases, with 10 bases between them. CDR1 is SGHAT, CDR2 FQNNGV, per germline. The CDR3 runs to 13 residues. CDR3 loop: CASSSSEVDTQYF. In DNA, the CDR3 is TGTGCCAGCAGCTCATCGGAGGTAGATACGCAGTATTTT.

This clonotype was recorded many times. In DNA, the CDR3 is TGTGCCAGCAGCTTAAGCGGCCAAGAGACCCAGTACTTC. It translates to CASSLSGQETQYF. The chain employs TRBV7-2 and TRBJ2-5; maybe TRBD2 (5 bases). CDR3 length: 13 amino acids. The V end lost 2 bases, the J end lost 1 base, and 5 bases lay between the germline ends. Germline V CDR1 and CDR2: SGHTA, FQGNSA.

V is TRBV18 and J is TRBJ2-7; 10 positions match TRBD1. The CDR3 is made up of 15 amino acids. Losses at the gene ends were 6 bases for V and 2 bases for J; bases not matched to a gene: 7. CDR1 and CDR2 (germline): KGHSH, LQKENI. CDR3 amino acids: CASSLRDRGPYEQYF. The DNA of the CDR3 is TGTGCCAGCTCTCTCCGGGACAGGGGACCCTACGAGCAGTACTTC. Filled out from reference TRBV18 and TRBJ2-7, the complete variable domain reads NAGVMQNPRHLVRRRGQEARLRCSPMKGHSHVYWYRQLPEEGLKFMVYLQKENIIDESGMPKERFSAEFPKEGPSILRIQQVVRGDSAAYFCASSLRDRGPYEQYFGPGTRLTVT.

In this sample, this clonotype turned up once. The junction differs from germline at one of its ends, possibly a read error. This chain uses TRBV7-2 with TRBJ1-1; 7 nucleotides align to TRBD1. Looked up from germline, CDR1 is SGHTA and CDR2 is FQGNSA. This CDR3 comprises 15 residues. The CDR3 sequence: CGSSFIGQVNTEAFF. The CDR3 coding sequence is TGTGGCAGCAGCTTTATAGGACAGGTCAACACTGAAGCTTTCTTT. The full variable domain, its missing parts supplied by reference TRBV7-2 and TRBJ1-1, is GAGVSQSPSNKVTEKGKDVELRCDPISGHTALYWYRQSLGQGLEFLIYFQGNSAPDKSGLPSDRFSAERTGGSVSTLTIQRTQQEDSAVYLCGSSFIGQVNTEAFFGQGTRLTVV.

This clonotype was recorded a few times. The rearrangement uses TRBV29-1 and TRBJ1-2; D not certain. Deletions cut 1 base from V and 5 bases from J, with 2 bases between. Per the germline V gene, CDR1 is SQVTM and CDR2 is ANQGSEA. The CDR3 is 10 residues long. CDR3 protein: CSVEGYGYTF. As DNA, the CDR3 is TGCAGCGTTGAAGGGTATGGCTACACCTTC.

The sample holds many counts of this clonotype. The rearrangement joins TRBV12-5 to TRBJ2-4; 7 bases match TRBD1. The CDR3 runs 15 residues. Trimming took 5 bases from V and 2 from J; bases not matched to a gene: 6. Germline V gene sequence: CDR1 LGHNT, CDR2 FRNRAP. CDR3 sequence reads: CASGRTGTTKNIQYF. In DNA, the CDR3 is TGTGCTAGTGGTCGGACAGGAACTACCAAAAACATTCAGTACTTC.

The genes are TRBV2 and TRBJ2-1; D is unclear. The germline gives CDR1 SNHLY, CDR2 FYNNEI. CDR3 length: 14 amino acids. V was pared by 0 bases and J by 7 bases, with 10 bases between. CDR3 sequence reads: CASSEAANRNEQFF. DNA for the CDR3: TGTGCCAGCAGTGAAGCGGCTAATCGGAATGAGCAGTTCTTC.

At least ten counts were recorded for this clonotype. The CDR3 is CSAWGETDTQYF. CDR3 DNA sequence: TGCAGTGCTTGGGGTGAGACAGATACGCAGTATTTT. The V and J genes are TRBV20-1 and TRBJ2-3, with D uncertain. The CDR3 contains 12 residues. CDR1 DFQATT and CDR2 SNEGSKA come from the germline V gene (reference sequence). Trimming shortened V by 5 bases and J by 3 bases, and 9 bases separated the two germline ends.

This clonotype came up many times. The chain couples TRBV29-1 to TRBJ2-5, with a tentative D call TRBD2 (5 bases). The CDR3 covers 12 residues. The V gene's germline CDR1 is SQVTM and CDR2 ANQGSEA. V was cut by 2 bases and J by 5 bases, with 9 bases left in between. This CDR3 is CSVEFGGETQYF. The CDR3 DNA follows: TGCAGCGTTGAATTTGGCGGGGAGACCCAGTACTTC.

J is TRBJ1-2 and V is TRBV14; no clear D gene. The CDR3 spans 12 residues. V was pared by 2 bases and J by 10 bases, with 11 bases between. In germline, CDR1 is SGHDN, CDR2 FVKESK. The CDR3 coding sequence is TGTGCCAGCAGCCAAAATTCGGCCCCCTACACCTTC. Translated, it gives CASSQNSAPYTF.

The V and J genes are TRBV29-1 and TRBJ1-1; 7 bases line up with TRBD1. The CDR3 consists of 15 residues. The junction had 13 bases not matched to a gene; V was cut back by 7 bases and J by 2 bases. The V gene's germline CDR1 is SQVTM and CDR2 ANQGSEA. The CDR3 spells CSESLDRDRNTEAFF. The CDR3 DNA follows: TGCAGCGAAAGCCTTGACAGGGATCGAAACACTGAAGCTTTCTTT. The complete variable domain, with remaining parts taken from reference TRBV29-1 and TRBJ1-1, reads SAVISQKPSRDICQRGTSLTIQCQVDSQVTMMFWYRQQPGQSLTLIATANQGSEATYESGFVIDKFPISRPNLTFSTLTVSNMSPEDSSIYLCSESLDRDRNTEAFFGQGTRLTVV.

The sample holds many counts of this clonotype. The chain is built from TRBV9 and TRBJ1-2; D gene ambiguous. The CDR3 is 13 residues long. Germline CDR1 is SGDLS and CDR2 is YYNGEE. With 0 bases removed from V and 8 bases from J, the gap between germline ends came to 11 bases. This chain's CDR3 is CASSVALAEGYTF. The CDR3 nucleotides are TGTGCCAGCAGCGTAGCCCTGGCAGAAGGCTACACCTTC.

The chain recombines TRBV7-8 with TRBJ1-3; D gene ambiguous. The CDR3 contains 14 residues. The ends were cut back, 5 bases at V and 0 bases at J, with 8 bases in the middle. The germline gives CDR1 SGHVS, CDR2 FQNEAQ. The CDR3 DNA reads TGTGCCAGCAGCAAAGACCTCTCTGGAAACACCATATATTTT. Its translation: CASSKDLSGNTIYF.

V usage is TRBV5-1 and J usage is TRBJ2-1, with D unresolved. V dropped 1 base and J dropped 6 bases, with 11 bases sitting between them. Germline-derived CDR1 and CDR2 are SGHRS and YFSETQ. The CDR3 runs to 14 residues. This CDR3 reads CASSLIGFGNEQFF. DNA for the CDR3: TGCGCCAGCAGCTTGATAGGGTTTGGCAATGAGCAGTTCTTC.

This clonotype was found a few times. This rearrangement joins TRBV29-1 to TRBJ1-5; 9 positions agree with TRBD1. Germline loops: CDR1 SQVTM, CDR2 ANQGSEA. V shed 6 bases, J shed 6 bases, and the junction held 6 bases outside the gene matches. This CDR3 spans 13 amino acids. The DNA of the CDR3 is TGCAGCGTAACAGGGGGCGAGGGTCAGCCCCAGCATTTT. Its protein product is CSVTGGEGQPQHF.